This T cell receptor beta chain was obtained from a study of control samples from healthy donors and cancer patients. V was clipped by 2 bases and J by 0 bases, with 5 bases between them. Germline-derived CDR1 and CDR2 are ENHRY and SYGVKD. The CDR3 has 15 residues. Method: immunoSEQ multiplex PCR; TCRdb's copy keeps in-frame clones and lacks some. The profile shows about 150,000 clones, around 88% of them singletons. The source of this sequence is a man between 18 and 29 years old in good health. This sequence joins TRBV10-3 and TRBJ1-6; D call uncertain. Sequencing was carried out using blood. CDR3 nucleotide sequence: TGTGCCATCAGTGAGGAGGTCTCCTATAATTCACCCCTCCACTTT. It codes for CAISEEVSYNSPLHF.